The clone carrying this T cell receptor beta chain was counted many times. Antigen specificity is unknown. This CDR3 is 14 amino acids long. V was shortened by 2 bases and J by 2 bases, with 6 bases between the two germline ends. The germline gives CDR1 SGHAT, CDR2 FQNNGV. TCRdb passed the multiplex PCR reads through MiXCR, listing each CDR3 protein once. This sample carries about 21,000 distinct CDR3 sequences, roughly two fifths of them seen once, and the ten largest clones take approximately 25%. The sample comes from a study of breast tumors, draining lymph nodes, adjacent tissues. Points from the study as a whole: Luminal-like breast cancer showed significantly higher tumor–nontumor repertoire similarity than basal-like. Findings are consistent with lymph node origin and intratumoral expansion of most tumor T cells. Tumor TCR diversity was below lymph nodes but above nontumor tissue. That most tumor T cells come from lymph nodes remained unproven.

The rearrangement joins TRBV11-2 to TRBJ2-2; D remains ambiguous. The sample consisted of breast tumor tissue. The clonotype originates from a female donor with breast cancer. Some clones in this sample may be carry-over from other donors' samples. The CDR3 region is CASSLFINTGELFF. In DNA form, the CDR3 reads TGTGCCAGCAGCTTATTCATAAACACCGGGGAGCTGTTTTTT. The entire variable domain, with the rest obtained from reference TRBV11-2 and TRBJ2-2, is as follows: EAGVAQSPRYKIIEKRQSVAFWCNPISGHATLYWYQQILGQGPKLLIQFQNNGVVDDSQLPKDRFSAERLKGVDSTLKIQPAKLEDSAVYLCASSLFINTGELFFGEGSRLTVL.